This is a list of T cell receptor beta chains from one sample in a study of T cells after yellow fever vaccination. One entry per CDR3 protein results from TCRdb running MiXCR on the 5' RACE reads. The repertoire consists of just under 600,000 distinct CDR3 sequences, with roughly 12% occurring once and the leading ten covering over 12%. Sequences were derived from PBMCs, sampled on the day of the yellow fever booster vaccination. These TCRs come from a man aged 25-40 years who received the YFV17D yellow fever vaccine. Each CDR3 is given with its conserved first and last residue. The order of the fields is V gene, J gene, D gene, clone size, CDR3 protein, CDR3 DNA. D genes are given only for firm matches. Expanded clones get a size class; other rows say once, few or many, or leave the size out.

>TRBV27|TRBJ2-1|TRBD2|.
CASSLHPSAGATNEQFF
TGTGCCAGCAGTTTACACCCCTCAGCGGGAGCGACGAATGAGCAGTTCTTC
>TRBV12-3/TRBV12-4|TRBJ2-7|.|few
CASSTVVYEQYF
TGTGCCAGCAGTACGGTGGTGTACGAGCAGTACTTC
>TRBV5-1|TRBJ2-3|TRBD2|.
CASSGMREASTDTQYF
TGCGCCAGCAGCGGAATGCGGGAGGCCAGCACAGATACGCAGTATTTT
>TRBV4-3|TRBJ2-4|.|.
CASSQDGEARRAKNIQYF
TGCGCCAGCAGCCAAGATGGAGAGGCTAGAAGGGCCAAAAACATTCAGTACTTC
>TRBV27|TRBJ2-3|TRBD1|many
CASSRTGISDTQYF
TGTGCCAGCAGTCGGACAGGGATATCAGATACGCAGTATTTT
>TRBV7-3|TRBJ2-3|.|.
CASSLTEGADTQYF
TGTGCCAGCAGCTTAACGGAGGGGGCGGATACGCAGTATTTT
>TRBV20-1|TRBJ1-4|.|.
CSAHGEKLFF
TGCAGTGCTCATGGCGAAAAACTGTTTTTT
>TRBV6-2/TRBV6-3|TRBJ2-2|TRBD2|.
CASSYGGTSDTGELFF
TGTGCCAGCAGTTACGGGGGGACTAGCGACACCGGGGAGCTGTTTTTT
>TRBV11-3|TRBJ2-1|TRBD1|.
CASSLGTGASSYNEQFF
TGTGCCAGCAGCTTAGGGACAGGGGCTAGCTCCTACAATGAGCAGTTCTTC
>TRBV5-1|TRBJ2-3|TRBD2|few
CASSSGLAGVNTDTQYF
TGCGCCAGCAGCTCGGGACTAGCGGGAGTTAACACAGATACGCAGTATTTT
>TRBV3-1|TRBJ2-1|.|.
CASSPTRSSYNEQFF
TGTGCCAGCAGCCCAACAAGGAGCTCCTACAATGAGCAGTTCTTC